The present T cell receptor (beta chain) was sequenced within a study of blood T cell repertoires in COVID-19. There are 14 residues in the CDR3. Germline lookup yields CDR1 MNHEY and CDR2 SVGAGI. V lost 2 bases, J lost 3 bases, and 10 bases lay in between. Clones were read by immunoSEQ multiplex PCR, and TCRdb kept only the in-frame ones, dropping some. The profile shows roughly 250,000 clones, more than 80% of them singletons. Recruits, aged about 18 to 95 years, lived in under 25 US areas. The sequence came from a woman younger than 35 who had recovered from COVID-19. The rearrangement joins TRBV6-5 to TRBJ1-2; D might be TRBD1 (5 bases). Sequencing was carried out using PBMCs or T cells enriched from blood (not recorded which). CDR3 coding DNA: TGTGCCAGCAGTTACAGGGGCTTGGACTATGGCTACACCTTC. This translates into CASSYRGLDYGYTF.